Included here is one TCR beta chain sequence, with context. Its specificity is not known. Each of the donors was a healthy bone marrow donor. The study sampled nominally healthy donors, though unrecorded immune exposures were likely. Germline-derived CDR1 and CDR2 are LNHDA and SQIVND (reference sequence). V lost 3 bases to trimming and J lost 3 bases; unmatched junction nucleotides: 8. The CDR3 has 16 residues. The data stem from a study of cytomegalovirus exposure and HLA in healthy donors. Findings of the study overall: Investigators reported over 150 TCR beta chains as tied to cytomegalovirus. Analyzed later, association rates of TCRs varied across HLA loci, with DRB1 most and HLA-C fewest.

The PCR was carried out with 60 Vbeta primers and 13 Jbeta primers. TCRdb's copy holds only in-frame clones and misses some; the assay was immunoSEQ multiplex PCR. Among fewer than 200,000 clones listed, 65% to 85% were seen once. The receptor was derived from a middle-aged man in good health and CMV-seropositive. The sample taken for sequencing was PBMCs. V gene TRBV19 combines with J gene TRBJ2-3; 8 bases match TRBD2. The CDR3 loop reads CASSISGGGLTDTQYF. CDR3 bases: TGTGCCAGTAGTATCAGTGGCGGGGGGTTGACAGATACGCAGTATTTT.